These T cell receptor beta chains were read from a single sample in a study of control samples from healthy donors and cancer patients. Here immunoSEQ multiplex PCR was the method, and the copy in TCRdb shows in-frame clones only, minus some. The sample lists fewer than 120,000 clones, 70% to 90% occurring once. Specimen: PBMCs. The source of these receptors is a woman in her fifties or sixties with lung cancer. CDR3s include the opening cysteine and the closing phenylalanine or tryptophan. The D gene is left open where the match is weak. The size entry is marked missing in some rows and otherwise reads once, few, many or a size class.

- TRBJ1-5 TRBV7-3 13 - CAITGSGNQPQHF TGTGCCATCACAGGGAGTGGCAATCAGCCCCAGCATTTT
TRBD1 TRBJ1-2 TRBV29-1 12 - CSVGQGNYGYTF TGCAGCGTAGGACAGGGAAACTATGGCTACACCTTC
- TRBJ1-5 TRBV28 14 once CASSFGQEGQPQHF TGTGCCAGCAGTTTCGGGCAGGAGGGTCAGCCCCAGCATTTT
- TRBJ1-2 TRBV7-9 14 - CASSLVGINYGYTF TGTGCCAGCAGCTTAGTGGGGATAAACTATGGCTACACCTTC
- TRBJ1-2 TRBV30 12 - CASARTYYGYTF TGTGCCTCCGCTCGAACCTACTATGGCTACACCTTC
- TRBJ2-7 TRBV9 12 - CASSVTGSEQYF TGTGCCAGCAGCGTAACAGGGTCCGAGCAGTACTTC
- TRBJ2-7 TRBV6-5 14 - CASSYRQDSYEQYF TGTGCCAGCAGTTACCGACAGGACAGCTACGAGCAGTACTTC
- TRBJ1-4 TRBV29-1 15 - CSVEDPVMPGEKLFF TGCAGCGTTGAAGATCCAGTGATGCCTGGTGAAAAACTGTTTTTT
- TRBJ2-1 TRBV27 14 - CASKGHSSYNEQFF TGTGCCAGCAAGGGACACAGCTCCTACAATGAGCAGTTCTTC
- TRBJ2-7 TRBV6-5 11 - CASSYSGEQYF TGTGCCAGCAGTTACTCAGGCGAGCAGTACTTC
- TRBJ1-1 TRBV7-9 15 once CASSPSWGGNTEAFF TGTGCCAGCAGCCCGAGTTGGGGGGGAAACACTGAAGCTTTCTTT
- TRBJ2-3 TRBV3-1/TRBV3-2 15 - CASSSQVGSTDTQYF TGTGCCAGCAGCTCGCAGGTTGGGAGCACAGATACGCAGTATTTT
- TRBJ2-7 TRBV7-8 15 - CASSPTRARAYEQYF TGTGCCAGCAGCCCCACCCGGGCACGGGCCTACGAGCAGTACTTC
- TRBJ1-4 TRBV18 16 - CASSPQGISTNEKLFF TGTGCCAGCTCACCACAGGGCATATCAACTAATGAAAAACTGTTTTTT
- TRBJ1-1 TRBV11-3 13 - CASSLEGVAEAFF TGTGCCAGCAGCTTAGAGGGTGTCGCGGAAGCTTTCTTT
- TRBJ2-3 TRBV4-3 14 - CASSLSTRTDTQYF TGCGCCAGCAGCCTTTCTACCCGCACAGATACGCAGTATTTT
- TRBJ2-1 TRBV20-1 11 - CSARELHEQFF TGCAGTGCTAGAGAACTACATGAGCAGTTCTTC
- TRBJ2-5 TRBV5-1 15 once CASSLAVGSEKTQYF TGCGCCAGCAGCTTGGCCGTGGGGAGCGAAAAGACCCAGTACTTC
- TRBJ1-2 TRBV11-3 17 - CASSLTWGDGPNYGYTF TGTGCCAGCAGCCTAACCTGGGGGGACGGACCTAACTATGGCTACACCTTC
- TRBJ1-4 TRBV4-3 15 - CASSQGLGGREKLFF TGCGCCAGCAGCCAAGGGCTGGGGGGCCGGGAAAAACTGTTTTTT
- TRBJ2-7 TRBV3-1/TRBV3-2 12 - CASSLTGIEQYF TGTGCCAGCAGCCTTACAGGGATCGAGCAGTACTTC
- TRBJ1-2 TRBV6-1 13 - CASSEGELWSYTF TGTGCCAGCAGTGAAGGGGAATTATGGAGCTACACCTTC
- TRBJ1-1 TRBV27 13 - CASRLTENTEAFF TGTGCCAGCAGGCTCACCGAGAACACTGAAGCTTTCTTT
- TRBJ2-4 TRBV10-3 14 - CAIKDSAAKNIQYF TGTGCCATCAAGGACAGTGCGGCCAAAAACATTCAGTACTTC
- TRBJ2-1 TRBV19 14 - CASSIRGPYNEQFF TGTGCCAGTAGTATAAGGGGCCCCTACAATGAGCAGTTCTTC
TRBD1 TRBJ1-5 TRBV5-1 15 - CASKLDPGGDQPQHF TGCGCCAGCAAATTGGATCCAGGGGGCGATCAGCCCCAGCATTTT
- TRBJ2-7 TRBV7-9 14 - CASGQSASSYEQYF TGTGCCAGCGGTCAGTCCGCTAGCTCCTACGAGCAGTACTTC
TRBD1 TRBJ2-3 TRBV5-1 16 - CASSSGTGGGTDTQYF TGCGCCAGCAGCTCTGGGACAGGGGGCGGCACAGATACGCAGTATTTT
TRBD1 TRBJ2-1 TRBV28 14 once CASSPRQGYNEQFF TGTGCCAGCAGTCCCCGACAGGGATACAATGAGCAGTTCTTC
TRBD2 TRBJ2-5 TRBV5-1 15 - CASSLDGRAGETQYF TGCGCCAGCAGCTTGGACGGGAGGGCCGGTGAGACCCAGTACTTC
- TRBJ1-6 TRBV19 13 - CATSTTYNSPLHF TGTGCCACCTCAACAACCTATAATTCACCCCTCCACTTT